This T cell receptor (beta chain) derives from a study of long-term antiretroviral therapy in people with HIV. Findings and caveats of the study: Compared with controls, HIV repertoires showed narrower CDR3 length ranges.

With respect to this clone: Its antigen is as yet unknown.

The assay used was immunoSEQ (version v3.0), run at survey level. Method: immunoSEQ multiplex PCR; TCRdb's copy keeps in-frame clones and lacks some. This table holds 40,000 or so clones, 82% found once. This CDR3 has 17 residues. CDR1 is LGHNA and CDR2 is YSLEER in the germline V gene. Trimming removed 0 bases at V and 5 bases at J, with 17 bases between. The sample consisted of unsorted PBMCs, taken 0.3 years after starting antiretroviral therapy. The V gene is TRBV4-3, the J gene TRBJ2-1; TRBD1 or TRBD2 may be the D gene (6 bases each). This TCR was recovered from a man in his late teens or twenties with HIV. The CDR3 here is CASSQDLIQGGNNEQFF. For the CDR3, the DNA is TGCGCCAGCAGCCAAGATCTTATACAGGGCGGGAACAATGAGCAGTTCTTC.